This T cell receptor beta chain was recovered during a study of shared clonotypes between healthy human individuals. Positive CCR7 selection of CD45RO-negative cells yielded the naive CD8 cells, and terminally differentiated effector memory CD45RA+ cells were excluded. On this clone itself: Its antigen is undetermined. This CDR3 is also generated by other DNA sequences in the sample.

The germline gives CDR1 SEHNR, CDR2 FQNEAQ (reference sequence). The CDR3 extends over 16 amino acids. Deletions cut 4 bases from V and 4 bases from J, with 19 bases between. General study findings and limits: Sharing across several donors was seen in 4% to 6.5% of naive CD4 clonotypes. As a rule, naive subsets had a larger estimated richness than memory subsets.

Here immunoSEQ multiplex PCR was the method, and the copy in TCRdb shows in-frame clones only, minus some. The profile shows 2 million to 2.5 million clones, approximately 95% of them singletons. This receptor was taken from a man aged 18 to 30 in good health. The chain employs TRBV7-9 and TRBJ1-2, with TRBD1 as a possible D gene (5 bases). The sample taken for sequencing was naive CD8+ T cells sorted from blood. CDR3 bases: TGTGCCAGCAGCTCGGGGGGGACCGAGGGACCCTATGGCTACACCTTC. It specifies CASSSGGTEGPYGYTF.